Listed below are T cell receptor beta chains from one sample, sequenced in a study of persistence of HIV-infected CD4 T cells. The assay was immunoSEQ multiplex PCR, and TCRdb's table has in-frame clones only and misses some. The sample lists around 60,000 clones, 65% to 80% occurring once. For these TCRs, the target antigens are not known. Sequences were derived from CD4+ T cells sorted from PBMCs after roughly 18-hour stimulation, sampled from a patient who received antiretroviral therapy. Receptor source: an adult man with HIV who was CMV-seropositive. CDR3s leave out the opening cysteine and the closing phenylalanine or tryptophan. The D gene is left open where the match is weak.

NA TRBJ2-1 TRBV19 ASTVARGGRYNEQF
NA TRBJ2-7 TRBV30 AWSGGLKAYEQY
NA TRBJ1-6 TRBV5-1 ASSLDASYNSPLH
TRBD1 TRBJ2-2 TRBV5-4 ASSQDRANTGELF
NA TRBJ2-2 TRBV5-1 ASSLGQSNTGELF
NA TRBJ2-3 TRBV6-5 ASSVGGPGDTQY
NA TRBJ1-2 TRBV3-1/TRBV3-2 ASSQVRVGPNYGYT
TRBD1 TRBJ1-2 TRBV5-4 ASSMGQFYGYT
NA TRBJ1-2 TRBV6-5 ASSYPLGTRNYGYT
NA TRBJ1-1 TRBV7-6 ASSPRGENTEAF
NA TRBJ2-1 TRBV5-1 ASSPKLSSYNEQF
NA TRBJ1-1 TRBV19 ASSIGARTEAF
NA TRBJ2-5 TRBV29-1 SVGQGGETQY
TRBD2 TRBJ2-7 TRBV7-8 ASSLGGTLGEQY
NA TRBJ1-1 TRBV27 ASSILQGNTEAF
TRBD1 TRBJ2-2 TRBV30 AWSVFGPFLRDRVNTGELF
NA TRBJ1-1 TRBV21-1 ASSKASENTEAF
NA TRBJ1-2 TRBV6-5 ASSYRTAYGYT
NA TRBJ1-6 TRBV2 ASSLLGDDSPLH
NA TRBJ2-7 TRBV7-2 ASSSIPGYEQY
NA TRBJ2-1 TRBV18 ASSYSVGALDEQF
NA TRBJ1-4 TRBV12-3/TRBV12-4 ASSFYEKLF
NA TRBJ1-6 TRBV5-5 ASSFSGGVGSPLH
NA TRBJ2-7 TRBV2 ASGSGETYEQY
TRBD1 TRBJ2-2 TRBV9 ASSGPGTGNTGELF
NA TRBJ2-7 TRBV4-2 ASSQDKAGSYEQY
TRBD2 TRBJ2-7 TRBV6-5 ASTAGRAPYEQY
NA TRBJ2-7 TRBV12-3/TRBV12-4 ASSYRGRQY
NA TRBJ1-1 TRBV6-5 ASKTVQMNTEAF
NA TRBJ1-1 TRBV9 ASSVGIQGSSADTEAF
NA TRBJ2-3 TRBV19 ASRSYLTTDTQY
NA TRBJ2-3 TRBV2 ANGPVPDTQY
TRBD2 TRBJ2-1 TRBV5-1 ASRLSLAGGPHEQF
NA TRBJ1-4 TRBV6-1 ASSDLQGATNEKLF
NA TRBJ1-1 TRBV10-2 ASSDKGTNTEAF
NA TRBJ1-1 TRBV3-1/TRBV3-2 ASSQGSTWVTEAF
NA TRBJ1-1 TRBV29-1 SVGRRNTEAF
NA TRBJ1-2 TRBV6-5 ASSETPNYGYT
NA TRBJ1-2 TRBV27 ASSPRVGAST
TRBD1 TRBJ2-2 TRBV6-2/TRBV6-3 ASSTGQANTGELF
NA TRBJ1-4 TRBV19 ASSPGSTGREKLF
NA TRBJ1-4 TRBV24-1 ATSDGLTTNEKLF
NA TRBJ1-1 TRBV2 ASGSGGGSTEAF
TRBD1 TRBJ1-6 TRBV5-1 ASRLDRGRGYSPLH
NA TRBJ1-2 TRBV6-2/TRBV6-3 ASSPPPGSYYGYT
TRBD1 TRBJ1-6 TRBV25-1 ASSFGTGASPLH
TRBD2 TRBJ2-3 TRBV6-5 ASSKGLRTDTQY
TRBD1 TRBJ2-2 TRBV3-1/TRBV3-2 ASSQAPGQGALPNTGELF
NA TRBJ1-6 TRBV6-6 ASSYGTANSPLH
NA TRBJ1-1 TRBV3-1/TRBV3-2 ASSQDSVSEAF
TRBD1 TRBJ1-1 TRBV3-1/TRBV3-2 ASSPTGTGVLNTEAF
TRBD1 TRBJ2-7 TRBV7-9 ASSLTRTGDYEQY
NA TRBJ2-2 TRBV28 ASSLSLRPGELF
NA TRBJ1-3 TRBV7-2 ASSLAVAPGNTIY
NA TRBJ2-7 TRBV9 ASSVGVGQATAYEQY